Sequencing of this TCR beta chain was carried out in a study of cytomegalovirus exposure and HLA in healthy donors. J gave up 1 base and V 11 bases, and 6 bases lay outside the gene matches. Germline V gene sequence: CDR1 SNHLY, CDR2 FYNNEI. The CDR3 runs 14 residues. TCRdb's copy holds only in-frame clones and misses some; the assay was immunoSEQ multiplex PCR. The table lists about 160,000 clones, around 88% of them singletons. The receptor was isolated from a woman between 18 and 29 years old in good health and CMV-seronegative. Source material: PBMCs. V and J are TRBV2 and TRBJ2-2; TRBD1 aligns across 8 bases. CDR3 loop: CAVGQGMNTGELFF. The CDR3, as DNA: TGTGCCGTAGGACAGGGAATGAACACCGGGGAGCTGTTTTTT.